This T cell receptor beta chain is drawn from a study of blood T cell repertoires in COVID-19. Trimming removed 8 bases from V and 7 bases from J, with 32 bases in between. The CDR3 has 18 residues. CDR1 is LGHDT, CDR2 YNNKEL, per germline (reference sequence). The data were produced by immunoSEQ multiplex PCR, yet TCRdb's version contains in-frame clones alone and is incomplete. The sample holds roughly 190,000 clones; approximately 90% are singletons and the top ten take 3.7%. The sequencing sample was made of peripheral blood. This TCR came from a man between 18 and 35 years old with active or convalescent COVID-19. The chain links TRBV3-1 (or the pseudogene TRBV3-2) to TRBJ2-5; no firm D call. The CDR3 DNA follows: TGTGCCAGCGGCTTTCTCAACGGCAGGCAGTCTTATTTAGGGACCCAGTACTTC. Its translation: CASGFLNGRQSYLGTQYF.